The entry below gives a single T cell receptor beta chain sequence along with its context. As yet, its antigen is unknown. The data stem from a study of beta chain features in type 1 diabetes. Study-level information: Over all samples combined, 90 million to 140 million sorted cells were examined.

Via the markers CD45RO/CCR7/CD25/CD127/CD95/CD27, stem cell-like memory, regulatory, central memory and naive CD4+ cells were sorted. Trimming at V came to 2 bases and at J to 3 bases, leaving 6 bases not matched to a gene. CDR3 length: 17 amino acids. Germline-derived CDR1 and CDR2 are SGHNT and YYREEE (reference sequence). Notes on the study in general: People with Type 1 diabetes carried modestly yet significantly shorter TCRB CDR3s in all four CD4+ subsets. There were fewer insertions and more deletions at the VDJ junctions of type 1 diabetes patients.

Reverse transcription of all isolated RNA meant that expressed TCRB transcripts were sequenced. Sequenced by immunoSEQ multiplex PCR; TCRdb stores in-frame clones only, minus some. Seen here are around 280,000 clones, 15% observed once, and the top ten hold approximately 0.015%. Sequencing input: naive CD4+ T cells from blood. This chain connects TRBV5-4 to TRBJ2-1, with TRBD2 matching over 12 bases. The clonotype originates from a young man with type 1 diabetes. The CDR3 region is CASSLTLTSGSYNEQFF. In DNA, the CDR3 is TGTGCCAGCAGCTTAACCTTGACTAGCGGGAGCTACAATGAGCAGTTCTTC.